This T cell receptor beta chain was identified in a study of CD8 T cells in ankylosing spondylitis. Study-wide points: Characteristic, it appeared, of ankylosing spondylitis blood was a TCR beta motif of fewer than 10 highly homologous variants. Reported data indicate significant enrichment of disease-linked clones within matched ankylosing spondylitis synovial fluid.

With regard to this clonotype: Its specificity is not known.

The germline V and J ends were trimmed by 8 bases and 5 bases, with 21 bases remaining between them. Per the germline V gene, CDR1 is SGHAT and CDR2 is FQNNGV. The CDR3 runs to 15 residues. TCRdb processed the 5' RACE reads anew with MiXCR; each CDR3 protein has one entry. The sample has 150,000 to 200,000 distinct CDR3 sequences; 25% to 35% are singletons. This sequence was found in a male donor with ankylosing spondylitis. The chain couples TRBV11-2 to TRBJ1-1; a possible D gene is TRBD1 (6 bases). The sequencing sample was made of synovial fluid, either unsorted or a sorted T cell fraction (not recorded which). DNA for the CDR3: TGTGCCAGCGGGGCGGAACAGGGAAGGGGAACTGAAGCTTTCTTT. Its translation is CASGAEQGRGTEAFF.